Presented here are 17 T cell receptor beta chains from one specimen sequenced in a study of cytomegalovirus exposure and HLA in healthy donors (dated by TCRdb to 2015 to 2018). The library was produced with the immunoSEQ multiplex PCR assay. The multiplex PCR relied on a mix of 60 forward primers for TCR Vbeta segments and 13 reverse primers for TCR Jbeta segments. Sourced from immuneACCESS, this table was stored by TCRdb with only in-frame sequences that have V and J called. A share of the clones is absent; for the studies checked, an unresolved V gene accounts for under half, and the remainder has no known explanation. The sample table lists some 200,000 clones, around 79% of them with a count of one. The ten largest clones capture about 0.37% of the sample. The sequencing sample was made of PBMCs. The receptors shown here come from a male donor in good health and CMV-seropositive.

The genes are TRBV27 and TRBJ1-1; a weak D match, TRBD1 (5 bases). The CDR3 consists of 15 residues. CDR1 MNHEY and CDR2 SMNVEV come from the germline V gene (reference sequence). V lost 2 bases and J 2 bases, leaving 12 bases between the germline ends. The DNA of the CDR3 is TGTGCCAGCAGTTTAATCGGGGGAGGTAACACTGAAGCTTTCTTT. As protein: CASSLIGGGNTEAFF.

The chain couples TRBV5-1 to TRBJ2-1; D is undetermined. The germline gives CDR1 SGHRS, CDR2 YFSETQ. With 3 bases removed from V and 6 bases from J, the gap between germline ends came to 7 bases. This CDR3 spans 12 amino acids. The CDR3 reads CASSYPGNEQFF. The CDR3 DNA follows: TGCGCCAGCAGCTACCCCGGCAATGAGCAGTTCTTC. Full variable domain (outside the CDR3, taken from reference TRBV5-1 and TRBJ2-1): KAGVTQTPRYLIKTRGQQVTLSCSPISGHRSVSWYQQTPGQGLQFLFEYFSETQRNKGNFPGRFSGRQFSNSRSEMNVSTLELGDSALYLCASSYPGNEQFFGPGTRLTVL.

The sample holds one count of this clone. The CDR3 sequence is CASSYSRTYYEQYF. The CDR3 DNA is TGTGCCAGCAGTTATTCCCGGACTTACTACGAGCAGTACTTC. V is TRBV6-5 and J is TRBJ2-7, with D tentatively TRBD2 (5 bases). The germline V gene has CDR1 MNHEY and CDR2 SVGAGI. The CDR3 length is 14 residues. With 3 bases removed from V and 3 bases from J, the gap between germline ends came to 12 bases.

This clone was seen a single time. The rearrangement joins TRBV5-1 to TRBJ1-6; D call uncertain. V shed 0 bases and J shed 5 bases, with 12 bases lying between them. The CDR3 has 16 residues. Per the germline V gene, CDR1 is SGHRS and CDR2 is YFSETQ. The CDR3 bases are TGCGCCAGCAGCTTGGGAAACACCATCGATAATTCACCCCTCCACTTT. Protein: CASSLGNTIDNSPLHF.

The J gene is TRBJ2-7, the V gene TRBV7-2; D may be TRBD1 (5 bases). With 3 bases removed from V and 5 bases from J, the gap between germline ends came to 8 bases. Germline V gene lookup returns CDR1 SGHTA and CDR2 FQGNSA. The CDR3 consists of 12 residues. The CDR3, as DNA: TGTGCCAGCAGCTTCTCCAGGGACGAGCAGTACTTC. Translation: CASSFSRDEQYF. Drawing the rest from reference TRBV7-2 and TRBJ2-7, the complete variable domain is GAGVSQSPSNKVTEKGKDVELRCDPISGHTALYWYRQSLGQGLEFLIYFQGNSAPDKSGLPSDRFSAERTGGSVSTLTIQRTQQEDSAVYLCASSFSRDEQYFGPGTRLTVT.

This clone was recorded only once. This CDR3 reads CATSRAAGTGSSYEQYF. The CDR3 DNA sequence: TGTGCCACCAGCAGAGCCGCCGGGACAGGGTCCTCCTACGAGCAGTACTTC. The rearrangement uses TRBV15 and TRBJ2-7, with 9 bases lining up with TRBD1. The CDR3 has 17 amino acids. Germline CDR1 is LNHNV and CDR2 is YYDKDF (reference sequence). After removal of 1 base from V and 0 bases from J, the junction contained 7 bases not matched to a gene.

This chain joins TRBV2 and TRBJ1-5, with a weak D call TRBD1 (5 bases). V shed 7 bases and J shed 0 bases, with 13 bases lying between them. The germline V gene has CDR1 SNHLY and CDR2 FYNNEI. The CDR3 is 15 amino acids. CDR3 in DNA: TGTGCCAGCAAGATGACAGAAAATAGCAATCAGCCCCAGCATTTT. Translated, it gives CASKMTENSNQPQHF.

The chain couples TRBV5-8 to TRBJ2-7, with 8 nucleotides matching TRBD1. The J segment lost 2 bases and the V segment lost 1 base, leaving 8 bases of the junction unmatched. CDR1 is SGHTS, CDR2 YDEGEE, per germline. The length of the CDR3 is 16 residues. The chain's CDR3 is CASSLRGTGVPYEQYF. Written as DNA, the CDR3 is TGTGCCAGCAGCTTGCGTGGGACAGGAGTTCCCTACGAGCAGTACTTC.

The J gene is TRBJ2-5, the V gene TRBV29-1; 7 bases match TRBD1. Germline assignment: CDR1 SQVTM and CDR2 ANQGSEA. Unmatched junction bases numbered 7, after V lost 4 bases and J lost 5 bases. This CDR3 contains 13 residues. The CDR3 here is CSVAQGVGETQYF. The CDR3 nucleotides are TGCAGCGTTGCCCAGGGGGTCGGGGAGACCCAGTACTTC.

The genes are TRBV6-6 and TRBJ1-2, with D perhaps matching TRBD1 (5 bases). The germline gives CDR1 MNHNY, CDR2 SVGAGI (reference sequence). The CDR3 contains 16 residues. V was cut by 0 bases and J by 0 bases, with 11 bases left in between. In DNA, the CDR3 is TGTGCCAGCAGTTACTCGTGGGACTCCCCTAACTATGGCTACACCTTC. Protein product: CASSYSWDSPNYGYTF.

V gene TRBV9 combines with J gene TRBJ2-1, with D possibly TRBD2 on 5 matching bases. Trimming took off 1 base at V and 4 bases at J, with 9 bases between the two ends. Germline V gene sequence: CDR1 SGDLS, CDR2 YYNGEE. The CDR3 consists of 14 residues. The CDR3 loop is CASSVSGGYNEQFF. The CDR3 nucleotides are TGTGCCAGCAGCGTATCCGGAGGTTACAATGAGCAGTTCTTC.

This chain links TRBV11-2 with TRBJ2-5; weak D call: TRBD2 (6 bases). V was shortened by 5 bases and J by 0 bases, with 16 bases between the two germline ends. Germline V CDR1 and CDR2: SGHAT, FQNNGV. The CDR3 consists of 16 residues. In nucleotides, the CDR3 is TGTGCCAGCAGCCCTCCGGCGGCGGGGAACCAAGAGACCCAGTACTTC. Its translation is CASSPPAAGNQETQYF.

This chain links TRBV6-1 with TRBJ2-2, with 13 bases fitting TRBD2. Trimming cost V 4 bases and J 1 base; bases outside gene matches: 6. The CDR3 is 18 amino acids. Per the germline V gene, CDR1 is MNHNS and CDR2 is SASEGT. This CDR3 reads CASSGRLAGGMNTGELFF. The CDR3 nucleotides read TGTGCCAGCAGTGGGCGACTAGCGGGAGGAATGAACACCGGGGAGCTGTTTTTT.

The chain carries TRBV5-1 and TRBJ1-6, with a tentative D call TRBD1 (6 bases). This CDR3 has 15 amino acids. Germline CDR1 is SGHRS and CDR2 is YFSETQ. Trimming removed 1 base from V and 8 bases from J, with 13 bases in between. CDR3 sequence: CASSLRQGFDSPLHF. The CDR3 DNA is TGCGCCAGCAGCTTGAGGCAGGGGTTTGATTCACCCCTCCACTTT. The full variable domain, its missing parts supplied by reference TRBV5-1 and TRBJ1-6, is KAGVTQTPRYLIKTRGQQVTLSCSPISGHRSVSWYQQTPGQGLQFLFEYFSETQRNKGNFPGRFSGRQFSNSRSEMNVSTLELGDSALYLCASSLRQGFDSPLHFGNGTRLTVT.

The J gene is TRBJ2-1, the V gene TRBV9, with D perhaps matching TRBD2 (6 bases). V gave up 0 bases and J gave up 7 bases, with 11 bases separating them. Per the germline V gene, CDR1 is SGDLS and CDR2 is YYNGEE. The CDR3 runs to 14 residues. CDR3 region: CASSVELAWNEQFF. CDR3 DNA sequence: TGTGCCAGCAGCGTAGAGCTAGCGTGGAATGAGCAGTTCTTC.

The V gene is TRBV4-3, the J gene TRBJ1-3, with TRBD1 as a possible D gene (6 bases). The CDR3 covers 18 residues. The germline V gene encodes CDR1 LGHNA and CDR2 YSLEER. V was pared by 0 bases and J by 0 bases, with 15 bases between. The CDR3 DNA is TGCGCCAGCAGCCAAGAAGCCCCGACAGGTGCCTCTGGAAACACCATATATTTT. This gives the protein CASSQEAPTGASGNTIYF.

In nucleotides, the CDR3 is TGTGCCAGCTCACCACCCTCATCGGGAGAGCAGTACTTC. Its translation: CASSPPSSGEQYF. This chain connects TRBV18 to TRBJ2-7, with a tentative D call TRBD2 (5 bases). Trimming left V 0 bases short and J 7 bases short, with 10 bases between. Germline assignment: CDR1 KGHSH and CDR2 LQKENI. This CDR3 has 13 residues.